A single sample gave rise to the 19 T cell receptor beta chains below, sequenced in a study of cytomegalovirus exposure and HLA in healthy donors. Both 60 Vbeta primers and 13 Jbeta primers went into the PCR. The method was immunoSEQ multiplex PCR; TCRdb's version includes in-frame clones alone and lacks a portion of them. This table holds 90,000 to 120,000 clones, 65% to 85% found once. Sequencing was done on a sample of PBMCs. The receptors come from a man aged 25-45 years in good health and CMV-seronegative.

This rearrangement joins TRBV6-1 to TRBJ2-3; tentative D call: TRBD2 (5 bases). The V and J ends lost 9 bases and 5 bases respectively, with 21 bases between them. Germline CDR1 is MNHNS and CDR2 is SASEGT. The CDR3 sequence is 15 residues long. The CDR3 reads CASIPPAGGGDTQYF. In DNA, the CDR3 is TGTGCCAGTATTCCTCCCGCAGGCGGAGGAGATACGCAGTATTTT.

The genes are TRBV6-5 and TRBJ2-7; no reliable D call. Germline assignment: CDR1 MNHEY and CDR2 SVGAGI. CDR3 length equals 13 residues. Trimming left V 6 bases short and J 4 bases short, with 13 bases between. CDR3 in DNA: TGTGCCAGCAGGTCCTTCACCCGGTACGAGCAGTACTTC. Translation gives CASRSFTRYEQYF.

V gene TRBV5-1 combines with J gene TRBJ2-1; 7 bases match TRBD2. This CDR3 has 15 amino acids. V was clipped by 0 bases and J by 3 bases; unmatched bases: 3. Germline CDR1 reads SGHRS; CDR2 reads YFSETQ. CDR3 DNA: TGCGCCAGCAGCTTGGGGGAGGGCCTCTACAATGAGCAGTTCTTC. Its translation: CASSLGEGLYNEQFF. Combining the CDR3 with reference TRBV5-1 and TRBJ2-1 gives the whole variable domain KAGVTQTPRYLIKTRGQQVTLSCSPISGHRSVSWYQQTPGQGLQFLFEYFSETQRNKGNFPGRFSGRQFSNSRSEMNVSTLELGDSALYLCASSLGEGLYNEQFFGPGTRLTVL.

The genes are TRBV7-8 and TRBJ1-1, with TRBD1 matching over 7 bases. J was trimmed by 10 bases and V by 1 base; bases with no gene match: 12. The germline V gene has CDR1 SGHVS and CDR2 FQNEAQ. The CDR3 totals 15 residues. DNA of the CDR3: TGTGCCAGCAGCTTAGAACAGGGGCGAAGTCAGGGAGCTTTCTTT. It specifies CASSLEQGRSQGAFF.

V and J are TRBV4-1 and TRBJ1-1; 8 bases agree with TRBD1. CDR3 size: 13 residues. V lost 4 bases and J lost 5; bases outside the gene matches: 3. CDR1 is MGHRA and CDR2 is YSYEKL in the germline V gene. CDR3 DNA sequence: TGCGCCAGCAGCCCGTGGGACAGGACTGAAGCTTTCTTT. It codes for CASSPWDRTEAFF.

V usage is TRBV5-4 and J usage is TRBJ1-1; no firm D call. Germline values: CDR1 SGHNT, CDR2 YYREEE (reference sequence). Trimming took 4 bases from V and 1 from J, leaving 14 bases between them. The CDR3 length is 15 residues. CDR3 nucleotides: TGTGCCAGCAGCCCGGAGAGGGTGAGGAACACTGAAGCTTTCTTT. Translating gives CASSPERVRNTEAFF.

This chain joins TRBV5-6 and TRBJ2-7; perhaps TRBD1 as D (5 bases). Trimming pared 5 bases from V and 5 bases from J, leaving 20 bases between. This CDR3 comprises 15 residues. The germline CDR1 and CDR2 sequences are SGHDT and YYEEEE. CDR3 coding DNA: TGTGCCAGCAGTCCCCCCGCAGGGAAGGGCCACGAGCAGTACTTC. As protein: CASSPPAGKGHEQYF.

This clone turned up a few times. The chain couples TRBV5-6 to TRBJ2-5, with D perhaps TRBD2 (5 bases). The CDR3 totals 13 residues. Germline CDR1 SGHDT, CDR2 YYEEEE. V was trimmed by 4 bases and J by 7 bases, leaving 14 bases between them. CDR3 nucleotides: TGTGCCAGCAGCCCCGCGGTGGCGGGGACCCAGTACTTC. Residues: CASSPAVAGTQYF.

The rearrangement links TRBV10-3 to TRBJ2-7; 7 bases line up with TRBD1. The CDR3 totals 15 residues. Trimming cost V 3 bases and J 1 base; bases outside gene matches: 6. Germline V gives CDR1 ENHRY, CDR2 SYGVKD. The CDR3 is CAISEGTESSYEQYF. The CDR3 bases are TGTGCCATCAGTGAAGGGACAGAGAGTTCCTACGAGCAGTACTTC.

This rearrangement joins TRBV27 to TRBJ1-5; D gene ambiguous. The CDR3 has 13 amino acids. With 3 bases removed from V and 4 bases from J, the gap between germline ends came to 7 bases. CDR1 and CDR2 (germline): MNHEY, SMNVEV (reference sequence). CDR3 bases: TGTGCCAGCAGTTTTGGCCCTAATCAGCCCCAGCATTTT. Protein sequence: CASSFGPNQPQHF.

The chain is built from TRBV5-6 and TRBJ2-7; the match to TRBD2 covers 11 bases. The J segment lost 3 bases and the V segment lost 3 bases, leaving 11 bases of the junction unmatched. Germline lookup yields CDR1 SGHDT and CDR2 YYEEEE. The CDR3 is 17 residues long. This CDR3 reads CASSSLAGGPSFYEQYF. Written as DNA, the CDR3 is TGTGCCAGCAGCTCTTTAGCGGGAGGGCCCTCCTTCTACGAGCAGTACTTC.

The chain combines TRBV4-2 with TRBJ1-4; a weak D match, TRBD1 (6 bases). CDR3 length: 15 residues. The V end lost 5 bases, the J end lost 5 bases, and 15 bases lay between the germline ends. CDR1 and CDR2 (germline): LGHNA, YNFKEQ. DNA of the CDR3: TGTGCCAGCAGCAAGGGGGGGGGAGGGAATGAAAAACTGTTTTTT. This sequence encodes CASSKGGGGNEKLFF.

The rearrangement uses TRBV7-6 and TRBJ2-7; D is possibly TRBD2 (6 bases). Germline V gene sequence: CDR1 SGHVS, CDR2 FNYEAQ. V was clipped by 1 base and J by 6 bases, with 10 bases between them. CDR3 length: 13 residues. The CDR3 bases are TGTGCCAGCAGCTTAGGCCCGGAGGGCGAGCAGTACTTC. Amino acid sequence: CASSLGPEGEQYF.

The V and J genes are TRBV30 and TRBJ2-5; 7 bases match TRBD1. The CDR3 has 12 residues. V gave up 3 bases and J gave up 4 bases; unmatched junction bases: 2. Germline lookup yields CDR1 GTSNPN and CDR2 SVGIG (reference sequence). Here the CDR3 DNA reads TGTGCCTGGAGCGCAGGGGGAGAGACCCAGTACTTC. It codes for CAWSAGGETQYF.

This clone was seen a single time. CDR3 DNA: TGTGCCTGGAGTGTACTTGACAGGGTAAATACGCAGTATTTT. Amino acid sequence: CAWSVLDRVNTQYF. The rearrangement links TRBV30 to TRBJ2-3, with 7 bases lining up with TRBD1. Germline V gives CDR1 GTSNPN, CDR2 SVGIG (reference sequence). The CDR3 runs 14 residues. V dropped 0 bases and J dropped 7; count of bases not matched to a gene: 7.

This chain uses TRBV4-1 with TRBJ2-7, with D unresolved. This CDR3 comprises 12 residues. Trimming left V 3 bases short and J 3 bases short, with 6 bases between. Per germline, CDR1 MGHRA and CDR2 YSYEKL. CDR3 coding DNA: TGCGCCAGCAGCCAGGAGAACTACGAGCAGTACTTC. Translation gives CASSQENYEQYF.

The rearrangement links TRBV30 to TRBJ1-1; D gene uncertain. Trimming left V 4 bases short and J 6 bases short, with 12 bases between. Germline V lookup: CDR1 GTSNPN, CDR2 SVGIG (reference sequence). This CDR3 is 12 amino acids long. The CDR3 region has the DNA TGTGCCTGGAATCGCAGGCGCCCTGAAGCTTTCTTT. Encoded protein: CAWNRRRPEAFF.

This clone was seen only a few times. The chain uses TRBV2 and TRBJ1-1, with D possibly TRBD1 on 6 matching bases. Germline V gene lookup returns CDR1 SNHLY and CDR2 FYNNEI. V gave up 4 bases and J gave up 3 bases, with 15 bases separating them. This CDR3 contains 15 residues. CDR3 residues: CASSGEFTGYTEAFF. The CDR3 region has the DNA TGTGCCAGCAGTGGAGAGTTTACAGGGTACACTGAAGCTTTCTTT.

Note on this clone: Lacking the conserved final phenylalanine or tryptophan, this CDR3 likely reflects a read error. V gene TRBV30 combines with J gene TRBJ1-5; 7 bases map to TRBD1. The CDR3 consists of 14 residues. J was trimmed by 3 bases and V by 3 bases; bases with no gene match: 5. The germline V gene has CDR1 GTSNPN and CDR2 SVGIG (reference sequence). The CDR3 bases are TGTGCCTGGAGGAGACAGGGAAACAATCAGCCCCAGCATGTT. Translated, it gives CAWRRQGNNQPQHV.